This TCR beta chain was observed in a study of beta chain features in type 1 diabetes. The entirety of the isolated RNA underwent reverse transcription, so expressed TCRB transcripts were sequenced. TCRdb's table, derived via immunoSEQ multiplex PCR, lists solely in-frame clones and lacks some. The table shows under 450,000 clones, with approximately 15% occurring only once. A CD45RO/CCR7/CD25/CD127/CD95/CD27 panel sorted naive, central memory, regulatory and stem cell-like memory CD4+ cells. Trimming stripped 0 bases from V and 4 bases from J, with 6 bases between. CDR1 is SGHTA, CDR2 FQGTGA, per germline. The CDR3 consists of 13 residues.

The chain recombines TRBV7-3 with TRBJ1-1; D is uncertain. Sample: naive CD4+ T cells from blood. The sequence came from a man in his thirties or forties in good health. The CDR3 DNA reads as TGTGCCAGCAGCTTAACGGGGAGCACTGAAGCTTTCTTT. Translation: CASSLTGSTEAFF.